The entry below describes one T cell receptor beta chain. Profiled with immunoSEQ multiplex PCR; TCRdb holds only in-frame clones, not every one. The profile shows approximately 100,000 clones, 92% of them singletons. Germline assignment: CDR1 SGHRS and CDR2 YFSETQ. The J segment lost 6 bases and the V segment lost 0 bases, leaving 7 bases of the junction unmatched. The CDR3 totals 16 residues. These data originate in a study of blood T cell repertoires in COVID-19. This clonotype originated in a middle-aged man with active COVID-19. Sequencing used peripheral blood. The chain employs TRBV5-1 and TRBJ2-1; the match to TRBD2 covers 9 bases. CDR3 in amino acids: CASSLDSSGIVNEQFF. The CDR3 region has the DNA TGCGCCAGCAGCTTGGATTCTAGCGGGATCGTCAATGAGCAGTTCTTC. Full variable domain (remainder filled in from reference TRBV5-1 and TRBJ2-1): KAGVTQTPRYLIKTRGQQVTLSCSPISGHRSVSWYQQTPGQGLQFLFEYFSETQRNKGNFPGRFSGRQFSNSRSEMNVSTLELGDSALYLCASSLDSSGIVNEQFFGPGTRLTVL.